What follows are 23 T cell receptor beta chains derived from one specimen sequenced in a study of T cell changes during pregnancy in multiple sclerosis. The repertoire was sequenced with immunoSEQ multiplex PCR; TCRdb's copy has only in-frame clones and lacks some. The data contain some 45,000 clones, nearly 90% of them singletons. Sequencing used CD4+ T cells from peripheral blood mononuclear cells, obtained after pregnancy. The receptors originated from a female donor with multiple sclerosis, enrolled in a pregnancy study.

The rearrangement links TRBV7-8 to TRBJ1-5, with a tentative D call TRBD1 (6 bases). Trimming pared 5 bases from V and 11 bases from J, leaving 19 bases between. The length of the CDR3 is 14 residues. Germline V gene data show CDR1 as SGHVS and CDR2 as FQNEAQ. DNA for the CDR3: TGTGCCAGCAGCAACGTCTCCAGGGGAAGGTCCCAGCATTTT. Amino acids: CASSNVSRGRSQHF.

This clone was counted a few times. The chain links TRBV2 to TRBJ1-2; TRBD1 might be the D (5 bases). Germline lookup yields CDR1 SNHLY and CDR2 FYNNEI. The CDR3 totals 12 residues. Trimming shortened V by 4 bases and J by 8 bases, and 11 bases separated the two germline ends. CDR3 sequence reads: CASSGRQRGYTF. The CDR3 region has the DNA TGTGCCAGCAGTGGGAGACAGAGGGGCTACACCTTC.

This chain uses TRBV5-1 with TRBJ1-6; D ambiguous. Trimming left V 0 bases short and J 5 bases short, with 12 bases between. CDR1 and CDR2 from the germline V gene are SGHRS and YFSETQ. This CDR3 is built from 16 residues. CDR3 nucleotides: TGCGCCAGCAGCTTGGTAGGCGGAGACGATAATTCACCCCTCCACTTT. It specifies CASSLVGGDDNSPLHF. Variable domain in full (rest from reference TRBV5-1 and TRBJ1-6): KAGVTQTPRYLIKTRGQQVTLSCSPISGHRSVSWYQQTPGQGLQFLFEYFSETQRNKGNFPGRFSGRQFSNSRSEMNVSTLELGDSALYLCASSLVGGDDNSPLHFGNGTRLTVT.

The CDR3 DNA reads TGCGCCAGCAGCCCTGCAGGGACAGGGGGCCGTATCGTCTCTGGAAACACCATATATTTT. Translation: CASSPAGTGGRIVSGNTIYF. The V gene is TRBV5-1, the J gene TRBJ1-3; TRBD1 matches at 12 bases. Looked up from germline, CDR1 is SGHRS and CDR2 is YFSETQ. V was clipped by 4 bases and J by 0 bases; unmatched bases: 14. There are 20 residues in the CDR3. Based on the CDR3 plus reference TRBV5-1 and TRBJ1-3, the full variable domain is KAGVTQTPRYLIKTRGQQVTLSCSPISGHRSVSWYQQTPGQGLQFLFEYFSETQRNKGNFPGRFSGRQFSNSRSEMNVSTLELGDSALYLCASSPAGTGGRIVSGNTIYFGEGSWLTVV.

This chain links TRBV28 with TRBJ2-1; 7 bases align to TRBD1. The ends lost 5 bases at V and 0 bases at J; junction bases unmatched: 4. Germline CDR1 is MDHEN and CDR2 is SYDVKM. The CDR3 has 15 residues. The CDR3 region has the DNA TGTGCCAGCAGTCGTGGGGACAGCTCCTACAATGAGCAGTTCTTC. This codes for CASSRGDSSYNEQFF.

The chain has TRBV2 and TRBJ2-7, with TRBD1 matching 8 bases. Per germline, CDR1 SNHLY and CDR2 FYNNEI. The CDR3 contains 14 residues. Losses at the gene ends were 5 bases for V and 5 bases for J; bases not matched to a gene: 8. Here the CDR3 DNA reads TGTGCCAGCAGTCTCGACAGGGGCGTGGACGAGCAGTACTTC. Translation gives CASSLDRGVDEQYF.

This chain joins TRBV2 and TRBJ1-2, with D maybe TRBD1 (6 bases). V gave up 7 bases and J gave up 6 bases, with 21 bases separating them. The CDR3 length is 15 residues. Germline V gene data show CDR1 as SNHLY and CDR2 as FYNNEI. CDR3 DNA sequence: TGTGCCAGCACCCCCCCTGAACAGGGCAGTAATGGCTACACCTTC. Its protein product is CASTPPEQGSNGYTF.

Points on this clone: At one boundary the junction diverges from the germline segment, which might be a read error. The sample contains more than one DNA sequence encoding this CDR3. This chain uses TRBV28 with TRBJ2-7, with 12 positions matching TRBD2. CDR1 is MDHEN, CDR2 SYDVKM, per germline. The CDR3 is 13 amino acids. CDR3 region: CATSPGLAGEQYF. CDR3 coding DNA: TGCGCCACCAGCCCGGGACTAGCGGGCGAGCAGTACTTC.

This sequence joins TRBV5-6 and TRBJ2-5; 7 bases agree with TRBD1. The V gene end was trimmed by 0 bases and the J gene end by 11 bases; junction bases not matched to a gene: 10. CDR3 length: 14 residues. Germline-derived CDR1 and CDR2 are SGHDT and YYEEEE. CDR3 coding DNA: TGTGCCAGCAGCTTGGCAGGTCGGACAGGCGTTCAGTACTTC. Translated, it gives CASSLAGRTGVQYF.

This clone appeared a single time. The chain joins TRBV19 to TRBJ1-5; no reliable D call. With 5 bases removed from V and 0 bases from J, the gap between germline ends came to 8 bases. This CDR3 is 14 amino acids long. The germline V gene encodes CDR1 LNHDA and CDR2 SQIVND (reference sequence). The CDR3 reads CASSWLISNQPQHF. Here the CDR3 DNA reads TGTGCCAGTAGTTGGCTTATTAGCAATCAGCCCCAGCATTTT.

This clone was seen only a few times. The chain is built from TRBV2 and TRBJ1-3; unclear D gene. The V gene lost 5 bases and the J gene lost 0 bases, with 14 bases spanning the gap. The germline V gene has CDR1 SNHLY and CDR2 FYNNEI. This CDR3 is 16 amino acids long. CDR3: CASSRSEMISGNTIYF. The DNA for the CDR3 is TGTGCCAGCAGTCGATCCGAGATGATCTCTGGAAACACCATATATTTT.

The J gene is TRBJ2-5, the V gene TRBV5-4; 9 bases line up with TRBD1. This CDR3 has 16 residues. Germline loops: CDR1 SGHNT, CDR2 YYREEE (reference sequence). V gave up 0 bases and J gave up 5 bases; unmatched junction bases: 8. In DNA form, the CDR3 reads TGTGCCAGCAGCTTGGGATTGGGGACAGGGTCCGAGACCCAGTACTTC. This codes for CASSLGLGTGSETQYF.

This sequence joins TRBV29-1 and TRBJ2-1; 9 bases match TRBD2. The junction had 10 bases not matched to a gene; V was cut back by 3 bases and J by 10 bases. Germline V gene lookup returns CDR1 SQVTM and CDR2 ANQGSEA. There are 14 residues in the CDR3. This CDR3 is CSVERLAGPTEQFF. CDR3 DNA sequence: TGCAGCGTTGAGCGGCTAGCGGGGCCCACGGAGCAGTTCTTC.

This clone was observed once. This sequence joins TRBV4-3 and TRBJ1-4; 9 bases line up with TRBD1. The CDR3 length is 17 residues. CDR1 LGHNA and CDR2 YSLEER come from the germline V gene. Trimming took 1 base from V and 4 from J; bases not matched to a gene: 7. The CDR3 nucleotides are TGCGCCAGCAGCCAAGGGGGGTCGGGACAGGGTAATGAAAAACTGTTTTTT. Its translation is CASSQGGSGQGNEKLFF.

The chain combines TRBV2 with TRBJ1-2, with no clear D. CDR1 is SNHLY, CDR2 FYNNEI, per germline. The CDR3 has 10 amino acids. The V end was cut by 7 bases, the J end by 4 bases, with 4 bases between. CDR3 DNA sequence: TGTGCCAGCACCGTCTATGGCTACACCTTC. It specifies CASTVYGYTF.

The V gene is TRBV6-5, the J gene TRBJ2-5, with D perhaps matching TRBD2 (6 bases). Looked up from germline, CDR1 is MNHEY and CDR2 is SVGAGI. This CDR3 contains 15 residues. V dropped 6 bases and J dropped 5 bases, with 19 bases sitting between them. CDR3 sequence: CASRKEAGWVETQYF. The DNA for the CDR3 is TGTGCCAGCAGGAAGGAGGCGGGGTGGGTGGAGACCCAGTACTTC.

This sequence joins TRBV5-1 and TRBJ2-1; 10 bases match TRBD2. V lost 4 bases and J lost 7; bases outside the gene matches: 5. The germline V gene has CDR1 SGHRS and CDR2 YFSETQ. This CDR3 has 14 amino acids. CDR3 bases: TGCGCCAGCAGCGCTCAACTAGCGGGAAATGAGCAGTTCTTC. Translated, it gives CASSAQLAGNEQFF.

The chain employs TRBV4-1 and TRBJ2-4; no definite D call. The germline gives CDR1 MGHRA, CDR2 YSYEKL. CDR3 length: 15 amino acids. The ends were cut back, 2 bases at V and 0 bases at J, with 8 bases in the middle. CDR3 loop: CASSQRVLAKNIQYF. The DNA for the CDR3 is TGCGCCAGCAGCCAACGGGTACTAGCCAAAAACATTCAGTACTTC.

The V gene is TRBV7-8, the J gene TRBJ2-3; tentative D call: TRBD1 (5 bases). V gave up 2 bases and J gave up 3 bases, with 21 bases separating them. Germline V gives CDR1 SGHVS, CDR2 FQNEAQ. The CDR3 sequence is 18 residues long. The CDR3 DNA follows: TGTGCCAGCAGCTTATCCGGATACCGGCAGGGTGGAACAGATACGCAGTATTTT. It codes for CASSLSGYRQGGTDTQYF.

This chain links TRBV11-1 with TRBJ2-3; 7 nucleotides match TRBD2. J was trimmed by 4 bases and V by 6 bases; bases with no gene match: 19. This CDR3 spans 18 amino acids. Germline CDR1 is SGHAT and CDR2 is FQDESV (reference sequence). CDR3 residues: CASSSGGPFMTRADTQYF. In nucleotides, the CDR3 is TGTGCCAGCAGTTCGGGGGGACCGTTTATGACCAGGGCAGATACGCAGTATTTT. The full variable domain, in which reference TRBV11-1 and TRBJ2-3 provide the parts outside the CDR3, is EAEVAQSPRYKITEKSQAVAFWCDPISGHATLYWYRQILGQGPELLVQFQDESVVDDSQLPKDRFSAERLKGVDSTLKIQPAELGDSAMYLCASSSGGPFMTRADTQYFGPGTRLTVL.

The chain has TRBV4-3 and TRBJ2-4; D perhaps matches TRBD1 (5 bases). Trimming cost V 2 bases and J 6 bases, with 8 bases left between them. CDR3 length equals 13 residues. The germline CDR1 and CDR2 sequences are LGHNA and YSLEER. CDR3 sequence reads: CASSQRTRNIQYF. The CDR3 DNA sequence: TGCGCCAGCAGCCAACGGACAAGAAACATTCAGTACTTC.

The chain has TRBV2 and TRBJ2-5; D gene uncertain. Trimming took off 7 bases at V and 4 bases at J, with 13 bases between the two ends. In germline, CDR1 is SNHLY, CDR2 FYNNEI. The CDR3 runs to 13 residues. CDR3 sequence reads: CASTVIERETQYF. CDR3 DNA sequence: TGTGCCAGCACCGTAATAGAACGAGAGACCCAGTACTTC. The variable domain in full, with the rest retrieved from reference TRBV2 and TRBJ2-5, is EPEVTQTPSHQVTQMGQEVILRCVPISNHLYFYWYRQILGQKVEFLVSFYNNEISEKSEIFDDQFSVERPDGSNFTLKIRSTKLEDSAMYFCASTVIERETQYFGPGTRLLVL.

This clone was counted a few times. The chain uses TRBV19 and TRBJ1-1; D is undetermined. This CDR3 region has 12 residues. The germline V and J ends were trimmed by 5 bases and 3 bases, with 7 bases remaining between them. The germline V gene encodes CDR1 LNHDA and CDR2 SQIVND (reference sequence). CDR3 in DNA: TGTGCCAGTAGTTACATGGACACTGAAGCTTTCTTT. Translation gives CASSYMDTEAFF.